The clone carrying this T cell receptor beta chain was seen just once. The antigen is undetermined. A much larger clone lies one base from this, so it may be a read error. This sample stems from a study of glioma-infiltrating T cells. General study findings and limits: Gliomas, especially low-grade, showed above-expected tissue-blood divergence; non-neoplastic patients showed below. CDR3 overlap between tissue and blood was very small.

Germline V CDR1 and CDR2: MGHRA, YSYEKL. This CDR3 is built from 14 residues. Using RNA template, CDR3s of TCR alpha and beta were amplified with iRepertoire arm-PCR. One-step reverse transcription and amplification started from roughly 100-400 ng of tissue mRNA or PBMC total RNA. TCRdb analysed the multiplex PCR reads with MiXCR anew, one entry per CDR3 protein. The data hold roughly 100,000 distinct CDR3 sequences, with 29% observed a single time. Sequenced material: glioma tissue, nonneoplastic brain tissue, or PBMCs (not recorded which). The chain has TRBV4-1 and TRBJ1-1; D is ambiguous. The TCR comes from a human donor with low-grade glioma or glioblastoma, undergoing nonglioma brain surgery, or in good health (not recorded which). The CDR3 DNA is TGCGCCAGCAGACAAGTATTATACAGAGATGAAGCTTTCTTT. It specifies CASRQVLYRDEAFF.